These 10 T cell receptor beta chains originate from one sample sequenced in a study of T cells expressing NK-cell markers. TCRdb re-called the 5' RACE reads and shows each CDR3 protein once, DNA omitted. This sample's table reports some 500,000 distinct CDR3 sequences. Material: blood T cells: a sorted CD56 or NKG2C T cell subset, CD4+ or CD8+ T cells, or bulk PBMC T cells (not recorded which). All receptors come from a woman between 45 and 60 years old in good health.

The J gene is TRBJ1-1, the V gene TRBV29-1; absent DNA, TCRdb's TRBD1 call cannot be checked. Germline lookup yields CDR1 SQVTM and CDR2 ANQGSEA. The CDR3 runs to 15 residues. The CDR3 loop reads CSVAKTTGANTEAFF.

The chain links TRBV6-4 to TRBJ1-2. This CDR3 has 13 residues. Germline CDR1 is MRHNA and CDR2 is SNTAGT. The CDR3 loop is CASIEQGRYGYTF.

This chain connects TRBV5-1 to TRBJ1-3. Germline-derived CDR1 and CDR2 are SGHRS and YFSETQ. The CDR3 sequence is 13 residues long. CDR3: CASSLEGVDTIYF. The whole variable domain, filled in from reference TRBV5-1 and TRBJ1-3, reads KAGVTQTPRYLIKTRGQQVTLSCSPISGHRSVSWYQQTPGQGLQFLFEYFSETQRNKGNFPGRFSGRQFSNSRSEMNVSTLELGDSALYLCASSLEGVDTIYFGEGSWLTVV.

V usage is TRBV3-1 and J usage is TRBJ2-1; the D gene TCRdb calls, TRBD1, cannot be checked with no DNA. The CDR3 covers 17 residues. CDR1 and CDR2 from the germline V gene are LGHDT and YNNKEL (reference sequence). The CDR3: CASSQGNRGRGYNEQFF.

V usage is TRBV9 and J usage is TRBJ2-1; TCRdb indicates TRBD2, and absent DNA this call remains unverified. The germline V gene has CDR1 SGDLS and CDR2 YYNGEE. CDR3 size: 15 residues. The CDR3 sequence is CASSVVAGVSNEQFF.

The chain employs TRBV11-2 and TRBJ2-7. The CDR3 runs to 14 residues. The V gene's germline CDR1 is SGHAT and CDR2 FQNNGV. This chain's CDR3 is CASSLGFSPYEQYF.

The V gene is TRBV27, the J gene TRBJ2-7; with no DNA, the TCRdb D assignment of TRBD2 cannot be verified. The germline V gene encodes CDR1 MNHEY and CDR2 SMNVEV (reference sequence). The CDR3 runs to 12 residues. Here the CDR3 reads CASSFGGGEQYF.

The rearrangement uses TRBV12-3 or TRBV12-4 and TRBJ2-3; checking the TCRdb D call of TRBD2 is not possible without DNA. This CDR3 is built from 18 residues. CDR3 loop: CASSLLRLAGGVADTQYF.

The chain employs TRBV29-1 and TRBJ1-1; no DNA is available, so the TRBD1 call from TCRdb remains unchecked. The germline V gene encodes CDR1 SQVTM and CDR2 ANQGSEA. CDR3 length equals 12 residues. This CDR3 is CSVRDPGTEAFF. Together with reference TRBV29-1 and TRBJ1-1, the CDR3 gives the full variable domain: SAVISQKPSRDICQRGTSLTIQCQVDSQVTMMFWYRQQPGQSLTLIATANQGSEATYESGFVIDKFPISRPNLTFSTLTVSNMSPEDSSIYLCSVRDPGTEAFFGQGTRLTVV.

V gene TRBV7-9 combines with J gene TRBJ2-3. CDR3 length: 14 amino acids. CDR1 is SEHNR, CDR2 FQNEAQ, per germline (reference sequence). The CDR3 sequence: CASSFNQDGDTQYF.